These 30 T cell receptor beta chains were sequenced from one sample in a study of control samples from healthy donors and cancer patients (dated by TCRdb to about 2020). The library was made by the immunoSEQ multiplex PCR assay. This immuneACCESS table, as held by TCRdb, lists in-frame sequences with V and J called but not all clones. Of the missing ones, under half trace to an unresolved V gene in checked studies; the others have no known cause. The sample table records around 96,000 clones; 85% to 95% of these occur just once. Clones ranked in the top ten supply 8% of the sample. Sequenced input: blood. The origin of the receptors is a man between 18 and 35 years old in good health.

J is TRBJ1-6 and V is TRBV30; maybe TRBD1 (5 bases). Germline loops: CDR1 GTSNPN, CDR2 SVGIG (reference sequence). The V end lost 3 bases, the J end lost 8 bases, and 8 bases lay between the germline ends. The CDR3 has 12 residues. DNA of the CDR3: TGTGCCTGGAGAAGGGGCTATTCACCCCTCCACTTT. The encoded protein is CAWRRGYSPLHF.

The rearrangement uses TRBV2 and TRBJ1-6; 7 bases match TRBD1. CDR1 and CDR2 from the germline V gene are SNHLY and FYNNEI. Losses at the gene ends were 6 bases for V and 13 bases for J; bases not matched to a gene: 15. The CDR3 has 15 amino acids. CDR3 DNA sequence: TGTGCCAGCAGACGCTTGGAGACAGGGCTCCGTCCCCTCCACTTT. Translated, it gives CASRRLETGLRPLHF.

The chain is built from TRBV2 and TRBJ2-5, with 9 bases aligning to TRBD1. V shed 6 bases and J 4 bases; nucleotides not matched to a gene: 9. CDR3 length: 15 residues. The germline CDR1 and CDR2 sequences are SNHLY and FYNNEI. CDR3: CASSGYGQGRETQYF. CDR3 nucleotide sequence: TGTGCCAGCAGCGGATACGGACAGGGGAGAGAGACCCAGTACTTC.

The gene calls are TRBV13 and TRBJ2-2, with 7 bases lining up with TRBD1. Germline V CDR1 and CDR2: PRHDT, FYEKMQ (reference sequence). J was trimmed by 7 bases and V by 4 bases; bases with no gene match: 6. CDR3 length: 14 residues. CDR3 sequence (DNA): TGTGCCAGCAGCTCCAGGGGGTCTGGCGGGGAGCTGTTTTTT. Protein sequence: CASSSRGSGGELFF.

V is TRBV27 and J is TRBJ1-3; D ambiguous. The CDR3 is 11 residues long. V lost 11 bases, J lost 3 bases, and 8 bases lay in between. Germline loops: CDR1 MNHEY, CDR2 SMNVEV (reference sequence). This chain's CDR3 is CASKGGNTIYF. The CDR3 nucleotides read TGTGCCTCAAAGGGTGGAAACACCATATATTTT.

The chain joins TRBV6-6 to TRBJ2-7; D may match TRBD1 or TRBD2 (6 bases each). CDR1 is MNHNY, CDR2 SVGAGI, per germline (reference sequence). V was clipped by 5 bases and J by 7 bases, with 21 bases between them. This CDR3 is 15 amino acids long. CDR3 region: CASSLPKGGYDEQYF. CDR3 nucleotides: TGTGCCAGCAGTCTTCCGAAAGGGGGGTACGATGAGCAGTACTTC.

The gene calls are TRBV4-3 and TRBJ2-2; D might be TRBD1 or TRBD2, each matching 5 bases. Germline CDR1 LGHNA, CDR2 YSLEER. The CDR3 is made up of 17 amino acids. V was cut by 0 bases and J by 7 bases, with 18 bases left in between. CDR3 in amino acids: CASSQEAGGIGGGELFF. The CDR3 nucleotides read TGCGCCAGCAGCCAAGAGGCTGGGGGTATTGGTGGCGGGGAGCTGTTTTTT.

The V and J genes are TRBV19 and TRBJ1-5; unclear D gene. The CDR3 has 15 amino acids. V lost 1 base, J lost 6 bases, and 13 bases lay in between. CDR1 and CDR2 (germline): LNHDA, SQIVND (reference sequence). CDR3 amino acids: CASSIGGPNGQPQHF. The CDR3 DNA is TGTGCCAGTAGTATAGGCGGACCAAACGGTCAGCCCCAGCATTTT.

The V gene is TRBV3-1 (or the pseudogene TRBV3-2), the J gene TRBJ1-1; 7 bases line up with TRBD1. V gave up 4 bases and J gave up 6 bases; unmatched junction bases: 2. Germline assignment: CDR1 LGHDT and CDR2 YNNKEL (reference sequence). There are 12 residues in the CDR3. The CDR3 bases are TGTGCCAGCAGCCTTGGGACAGCTGAAGCTTTCTTT. Its protein product is CASSLGTAEAFF.

V usage is TRBV4-1 and J usage is TRBJ1-1; tentatively, D is TRBD1 (5 bases). This CDR3 region has 13 residues. The V end was cut by 4 bases, the J end by 4 bases, with 10 bases between. Germline values: CDR1 MGHRA, CDR2 YSYEKL. The CDR3 reads CASSPGGSTEAFF. The CDR3 DNA follows: TGCGCCAGCAGCCCGGGGGGGAGCACTGAAGCTTTCTTT.

The V call is TRBV27, the J call TRBJ2-7; TRBD1 matches 8 bases. The V gene's germline CDR1 is MNHEY and CDR2 SMNVEV (reference sequence). V was clipped by 5 bases and J by 2 bases; unmatched bases: 5. This CDR3 region has 14 residues. The CDR3 DNA follows: TGTGCCAGCAGTCACGGACAGGGAACCTACGAGCAGTACTTC. Its translation is CASSHGQGTYEQYF.

This chain connects TRBV4-2 to TRBJ2-7, with 7 positions matching TRBD2. Germline assignment: CDR1 LGHNA and CDR2 YNFKEQ. The CDR3 sequence is 16 residues long. V lost 3 bases and J lost 0; bases outside the gene matches: 8. In nucleotides, the CDR3 is TGTGCCAGCAGCCACCGACTAGCCGCCAGCTCCTACGAGCAGTACTTC. Its protein is CASSHRLAASSYEQYF.

This chain links TRBV19 with TRBJ2-1; D might be TRBD2 (5 bases). V lost 3 bases and J 10 bases, leaving 13 bases between the germline ends. This CDR3 spans 13 amino acids. Germline CDR1 is LNHDA and CDR2 is SQIVND (reference sequence). CDR3 nucleotide sequence: TGTGCCAGTAGTATCACGAGTTCGGGGGAGCAGTTCTTC. It is translated as CASSITSSGEQFF.

The chain carries TRBV9 and TRBJ1-5; tentative D call: TRBD1 (5 bases). In germline, CDR1 is SGDLS, CDR2 YYNGEE. The V end lost 0 bases, the J end lost 6 bases, and 13 bases lay between the germline ends. The CDR3 runs 15 residues. The CDR3 coding sequence is TGTGCCAGCAGCGTAGACGGTAGGACAACTCAGCCCCAGCATTTT. Protein sequence: CASSVDGRTTQPQHF.

The CDR3 nucleotides read TGTGCCAGCAGCTTAGGCACAGGTGAAGCTTTCTTT. Translating it yields CASSLGTGEAFF. V and J are TRBV11-2 and TRBJ1-1; D is possibly TRBD1 (5 bases). There are 12 residues in the CDR3. Looked up from germline, CDR1 is SGHAT and CDR2 is FQNNGV. Between the trimmed V and J ends, which lost 1 base and 7 bases, there was a span of 7 bases. Full variable domain (rest looked up from reference TRBV11-2 and TRBJ1-1): EAGVAQSPRYKIIEKRQSVAFWCNPISGHATLYWYQQILGQGPKLLIQFQNNGVVDDSQLPKDRFSAERLKGVDSTLKIQPAKLEDSAVYLCASSLGTGEAFFGQGTRLTVV.

The CDR3 reads CASRDRENTEAFF. Written as DNA, the CDR3 is TGTGCCAGCAGGGACAGGGAGAACACTGAAGCTTTCTTT. This chain uses TRBV6-5 with TRBJ1-1, with 8 positions matching TRBD1. There are 13 residues in the CDR3. J gave up 1 base and V 6 bases, and 1 base lay outside the gene matches. Germline lookup yields CDR1 MNHEY and CDR2 SVGAGI.

The genes are TRBV18 and TRBJ1-2; 7 nucleotides align to TRBD1. The CDR3 is made up of 17 amino acids. Germline-derived CDR1 and CDR2 are KGHSH and LQKENI. V lost 3 bases and J lost 8; bases outside the gene matches: 18. The chain's CDR3 is CASSPYSPTGLVGGYTF. CDR3 DNA sequence: TGTGCCAGCTCACCTTATTCCCCGACAGGGCTGGTTGGCGGCTACACCTTC.

The chain is built from TRBV5-5 and TRBJ1-5; no reliable D call. V shed 0 bases and J shed 0 bases, with 7 bases lying between them. The CDR3 extends over 15 amino acids. CDR1 SGHKS and CDR2 YYEKEE come from the germline V gene (reference sequence). CDR3 DNA sequence: TGTGCCAGCAGCTTGGAAGGTAATAGCAATCAGCCCCAGCATTTT. Translated: CASSLEGNSNQPQHF.

This rearrangement joins TRBV29-1 to TRBJ2-7; TRBD1 might be the D (5 bases). Trimming left V 5 bases short and J 3 bases short, with 14 bases between. The V gene's germline CDR1 is SQVTM and CDR2 ANQGSEA. The CDR3 is 13 residues long. In nucleotides, the CDR3 is TGCAGCGTTTCCCAAGGGGTTATCTACGAGCAGTACTTC. This gives the protein CSVSQGVIYEQYF.

This clone has only a few counts. The genes are TRBV4-3 and TRBJ1-2; D possibly corresponds to TRBD1 (6 bases). The V gene lost 3 bases and the J gene lost 4 bases, with 18 bases spanning the gap. There are 16 residues in the CDR3. Germline CDR1 and CDR2: LGHNA and YSLEER. DNA for the CDR3: TGCGCCAGCAGCCATGGCAGGTACACAGGGAGCTATGGCTACACCTTC. Amino acid sequence: CASSHGRYTGSYGYTF.

V usage is TRBV6-1 and J usage is TRBJ2-7; maybe TRBD1 (5 bases). CDR3 size: 13 residues. V was shortened by 2 bases and J by 3 bases, with 8 bases between the two germline ends. Germline V gene sequence: CDR1 MNHNS, CDR2 SASEGT. CDR3 coding DNA: TGTGCCAGCAGTGAAAAGGGGCTCTACGAGCAGTACTTC. It codes for CASSEKGLYEQYF.

The chain carries TRBV25-1 and TRBJ1-2; D is possibly TRBD1 (5 bases). This CDR3 comprises 14 residues. Trimming removed 0 bases from V and 2 bases from J, with 7 bases in between. Per the germline V gene, CDR1 is MGHDK and CDR2 is SYGVNS. The CDR3 spells CASSEYPGNYGYTF. CDR3 nucleotide sequence: TGTGCCAGCAGTGAATATCCAGGGAACTATGGCTACACCTTC.

This sequence joins TRBV15 and TRBJ2-7; D gene unclear. V gave up 5 bases and J gave up 6 bases, with 11 bases separating them. The CDR3 runs to 12 residues. The V gene's germline CDR1 is LNHNV and CDR2 YYDKDF (reference sequence). Written as DNA, the CDR3 is TGTGCCACCAGCGGGTTCGGGTCCGAGCAGTACTTC. Translating gives CATSGFGSEQYF.

This clone has just one count. The chain carries TRBV27 and TRBJ2-1; 14 bases are a match to TRBD2. This CDR3 is built from 16 residues. Germline V lookup: CDR1 MNHEY, CDR2 SMNVEV (reference sequence). With V trimmed by 3 bases and J by 8 bases, 6 bases remained unmatched. CDR3 coding DNA: TGTGCCAGCAGTTTTAGGGGACTAGCGGGAGTGCATGAGCAGTTCTTC. This translates into CASSFRGLAGVHEQFF.

This sequence joins TRBV10-3 and TRBJ1-5; 10 nucleotides agree with TRBD1. Germline V lookup: CDR1 ENHRY, CDR2 SYGVKD. J gave up 6 bases and V 6 bases, and 11 bases lay outside the gene matches. The CDR3 contains 16 residues. As DNA, the CDR3 is TGTGCCATCAGCGACGAAACGACAGGGGGCAGTCAGCCCCAGCATTTT. Translating gives CAISDETTGGSQPQHF.

The chain carries TRBV7-3 and TRBJ1-1; the D gene is possibly TRBD1 (6 bases). V was pared by 5 bases and J by 0 bases, with 16 bases between. Germline V lookup: CDR1 SGHTA, CDR2 FQGTGA. This CDR3 comprises 16 residues. As DNA, the CDR3 is TGTGCCAGCAGCCCCTCCGGGGGGCTGGTGAACACTGAAGCTTTCTTT. Protein product: CASSPSGGLVNTEAFF.

The chain carries TRBV19 and TRBJ2-1; 7 bases map to TRBD1. Germline values: CDR1 LNHDA, CDR2 SQIVND (reference sequence). J was trimmed by 7 bases and V by 4 bases; bases with no gene match: 10. The CDR3 has 15 residues. The CDR3 is CASSRTGRTANEQFF. In nucleotides, the CDR3 is TGTGCCAGTAGTAGGACAGGCCGGACCGCTAATGAGCAGTTCTTC.

This chain connects TRBV7-9 to TRBJ2-7, with 11 bases aligning to TRBD2. After removal of 5 bases from V and 3 bases from J, the junction contained 6 bases not matched to a gene. Germline values: CDR1 SEHNR, CDR2 FQNEAQ (reference sequence). The CDR3 has 15 amino acids. The CDR3 sequence: CASSIKLAGDYEQYF. The CDR3 DNA reads TGTGCCAGCAGCATCAAACTAGCGGGAGACTACGAGCAGTACTTC.

V gene TRBV28 combines with J gene TRBJ2-7; D gene uncertain. This CDR3 region has 12 residues. Per the germline V gene, CDR1 is MDHEN and CDR2 is SYDVKM. V shed 8 bases and J shed 3 bases, with 11 bases lying between them. As DNA, the CDR3 is TGTGCCAGCTCTGAAGGCGGCTACGAGCAGTACTTC. This gives the protein CASSEGGYEQYF.

V and J are TRBV7-8 and TRBJ1-1; a possible D gene is TRBD1 (5 bases). Germline V gene sequence: CDR1 SGHVS, CDR2 FQNEAQ. Trimming left V 1 base short and J 3 bases short, with 12 bases between. CDR3 length: 15 amino acids. CDR3 in amino acids: CASSLVWGTDTEAFF. The CDR3 DNA reads TGTGCCAGCAGCTTAGTGTGGGGCACTGACACTGAAGCTTTCTTT.